These 10 T cell receptor beta chains were all obtained from the same sample, sequenced in a study of blood T cell repertoires in COVID-19 (dated by TCRdb to about 2020). Library method: the immunoSEQ multiplex PCR assay. Entries here come from immuneACCESS through TCRdb and include only in-frame sequences with V and J called. Some clones fail to appear in such tables; in the studies checked, an unresolved V gene covers under half of the shortfall, and the cause of the remainder is unknown. For this sample there are 290,000 or so clones; nearly 90% appear just once. Clones ranked in the top ten supply 3.5% to 4.5% of the sample. Sample: PBMCs or T cells enriched from blood (not recorded which). The receptor set was obtained from a woman between 18 and 30 years old with acute COVID-19.

CDR3 residues: CASIPIGGVNTEAFF. CDR3 DNA: TGTGCCAGCATCCCCATAGGAGGGGTGAACACTGAAGCTTTCTTT. This chain uses TRBV7-8 with TRBJ1-1; D may be TRBD1 (5 bases). Trimming stripped 7 bases from V and 0 bases from J, with 15 bases between. This CDR3 is 15 amino acids long. Germline V gene sequence: CDR1 SGHVS, CDR2 FQNEAQ.

V gene TRBV2 combines with J gene TRBJ1-3; tentative D call: TRBD1 (5 bases). Germline loops: CDR1 SNHLY, CDR2 FYNNEI. The V end was cut by 2 bases, the J end by 9 bases, with 14 bases between. The CDR3 is made up of 14 amino acids. CDR3 in amino acids: CASSESSGSVTIYF. In nucleotides, the CDR3 is TGTGCCAGCAGTGAATCTTCAGGGTCGGTCACCATATATTTT.

This clone came up once. The gene calls are TRBV6-4 and TRBJ1-4; D is perhaps TRBD1 (6 bases). CDR1 MRHNA and CDR2 SNTAGT come from the germline V gene. Trimming shortened V by 3 bases and J by 2 bases, and 10 bases separated the two germline ends. The CDR3 is 15 residues long. CDR3 coding DNA: TGTGCCAGCAGTGAACAGGGCTCCACTAATGAAAAACTGTTTTTT. This gives the protein CASSEQGSTNEKLFF.

This sequence joins TRBV5-1 and TRBJ1-3, with D tentatively TRBD1 (5 bases). V lost 4 bases, J lost 4 bases, and 12 bases lay in between. Germline V CDR1 and CDR2: SGHRS, YFSETQ. The CDR3 is 14 residues long. This CDR3 is CASSQGQGGNTIYF. The CDR3 DNA is TGCGCCAGCAGCCAAGGTCAGGGAGGAAACACCATATATTTT.

The chain uses TRBV19 and TRBJ2-7; tentative D call: TRBD1 (5 bases). Germline V lookup: CDR1 LNHDA, CDR2 SQIVND (reference sequence). The CDR3 runs to 13 residues. Trimming took 7 bases from V and 0 from J, leaving 10 bases between them. This chain's CDR3 is CASMRQGSYEQYF. The CDR3, as DNA: TGTGCCAGTATGAGGCAGGGCTCCTACGAGCAGTACTTC.

This chain joins TRBV4-1 and TRBJ1-1; D is unclear. V lost 3 bases and J 0 bases, leaving 8 bases between the germline ends. The germline V gene has CDR1 MGHRA and CDR2 YSYEKL. This CDR3 region has 14 residues. Written as DNA, the CDR3 is TGCGCCAGCAGCCAGGGAGGATTGAACACTGAAGCTTTCTTT. Protein sequence: CASSQGGLNTEAFF.

The gene calls are TRBV5-6 and TRBJ1-5; 7 positions match TRBD1. The CDR3 has 15 amino acids. J was trimmed by 4 bases and V by 3 bases; bases with no gene match: 7. CDR1 and CDR2 from the germline V gene are SGHDT and YYEEEE. For the CDR3, the DNA is TGTGCCAGCAGCTGGGGGACAGCGGTGAATCAGCCCCAGCATTTT. Amino acids: CASSWGTAVNQPQHF.

This clone turned up a few times. One end of the junction does not line up with germline, which may come from a read error. The chain links TRBV7-7 to TRBJ2-2; a weak D match, TRBD1 (6 bases). The CDR3 totals 15 residues. CDR1 is SSHAT and CDR2 is FNYEAQ in the germline V gene (reference sequence). The CDR3 loop is CASSPRTVGYGELFF. CDR3 nucleotide sequence: TGTGCTAGCAGCCCCCGGACAGTGGGCTACGGGGAGCTGTTTTTT.

This sequence joins TRBV6-5 and TRBJ2-7, with TRBD1 matching 8 bases. The trim removed 6 bases at V and 7 bases at J, leaving 8 bases unmatched. CDR1 and CDR2 from the germline V gene are MNHEY and SVGAGI. The CDR3 is 13 amino acids. The CDR3 is CASSKGQGTEQYF. In nucleotides, the CDR3 is TGTGCCAGCAGCAAAGGACAGGGAACTGAGCAGTACTTC.

This chain connects TRBV9 to TRBJ2-7, with 8 bases fitting TRBD2. The length of the CDR3 is 15 residues. Germline V gene sequence: CDR1 SGDLS, CDR2 YYNGEE. Trimming took 0 bases from V and 2 from J; bases not matched to a gene: 4. The CDR3 DNA reads as TGTGCCAGCAGCGTAGCAGCGGGAGCCACCTACGAGCAGTACTTC. It yields the protein CASSVAAGATYEQYF.